Each of the 16 T cell receptor beta chains below was sequenced from the same sample in a study of beta chain features in type 1 diabetes. Expressed TCRB transcripts were sequenced, since all the RNA that had been isolated was reverse transcribed. Assay used: immunoSEQ multiplex PCR; TCRdb lists only in-frame clones, some missing. The repertoire includes approximately 150,000 clones, 8% to 13% of them detected once, and approximately 1.3% sits in the top ten. Sequencing was done on a sample of naive CD4+ T cells from blood. The receptors derive from a man younger than 30 in good health.

This clone has at least ten counts. This sequence joins TRBV30 and TRBJ1-6; 8 nucleotides match TRBD1. This CDR3 is built from 13 residues. The J segment lost 4 bases and the V segment lost 5 bases, leaving 1 base of the junction unmatched. CDR1 GTSNPN and CDR2 SVGIG come from the germline V gene (reference sequence). The CDR3 is CAWRQGYNSPLHF. Written as DNA, the CDR3 is TGTGCCTGGCGACAGGGGTATAATTCACCCCTCCACTTT.

The table lists this clone with a few counts. The chain couples TRBV11-2 to TRBJ2-7; possibly TRBD1 for D (6 bases). This CDR3 has 14 residues. Trimming stripped 0 bases from V and 4 bases from J, with 10 bases between. From germline, CDR1 is SGHAT and CDR2 FQNNGV. CDR3: CASSLDRGGYEQYF. The CDR3 DNA follows: TGTGCCAGCAGCTTAGACAGGGGTGGTTACGAGCAGTACTTC.

This clone was seen a few times. This sequence joins TRBV18 and TRBJ2-7, with TRBD1 matching over 7 bases. CDR1 and CDR2 (germline): KGHSH, LQKENI. With 3 bases clipped from V and 3 bases from J, the junction kept 8 bases outside the gene matches. The CDR3 length is 15 residues. CDR3 sequence (DNA): TGTGCCAGCTCACCTGGGGGACAGTTACTCTACGAGCAGTACTTC. This translates into CASSPGGQLLYEQYF. The entire variable domain, with the rest obtained from reference TRBV18 and TRBJ2-7, is as follows: NAGVMQNPRHLVRRRGQEARLRCSPMKGHSHVYWYRQLPEEGLKFMVYLQKENIIDESGMPKERFSAEFPKEGPSILRIQQVVRGDSAAYFCASSPGGQLLYEQYFGPGTRLTVT.

V and J are TRBV19 and TRBJ1-1, with a possible D match to TRBD1 (6 bases). The CDR3 spans 15 residues. V lost 4 bases and J 5 bases, leaving 17 bases between the germline ends. Germline assignment: CDR1 LNHDA and CDR2 SQIVND (reference sequence). CDR3 region: CASSTTYRAQTEAFF. The CDR3 region has the DNA TGTGCCAGTAGTACCACCTACAGGGCTCAGACTGAAGCTTTCTTT.

V gene TRBV7-6 combines with J gene TRBJ1-2; D is unresolved. Trimming cost V 1 base and J 8 bases, with 14 bases left between them. In germline, CDR1 is SGHVS, CDR2 FNYEAQ. The length of the CDR3 is 14 residues. The CDR3 DNA reads TGTGCCAGCAGCTTAGTGGAATGGCAGGCCGGCTACACCTTC. Residues: CASSLVEWQAGYTF.

This clone has only a few counts. The chain links TRBV7-2 to TRBJ1-5; D ambiguous. The CDR3 covers 14 residues. V lost 1 base and J 3 bases, leaving 7 bases between the germline ends. CDR1 and CDR2 (germline): SGHTA, FQGNSA. The CDR3 coding sequence is TGTGCCAGCAGCTTAGACAGCCCCAATCAGCCCCAGCATTTT. Its protein product is CASSLDSPNQPQHF.

This clone came up a few times. The chain links TRBV6-1 to TRBJ2-1; tentative D call: TRBD1 (6 bases). The CDR3 consists of 15 residues. Germline V gene data show CDR1 as MNHNS and CDR2 as SASEGT. Trimming shortened V by 5 bases and J by 0 bases, and 11 bases separated the two germline ends. As DNA, the CDR3 is TGTGCCAGCAGTTCGGACAGCAGCTCCTACAATGAGCAGTTCTTC. This encodes CASSSDSSSYNEQFF.

The chain carries TRBV9 and TRBJ2-5; D is perhaps TRBD1 (5 bases). Looked up from germline, CDR1 is SGDLS and CDR2 is YYNGEE. The CDR3 length is 14 residues. V was clipped by 0 bases and J by 2 bases, with 8 bases between them. As DNA, the CDR3 is TGTGCCAGCAGCGTAGCGCAGGGACAAGAGACCCAGTACTTC. This encodes CASSVAQGQETQYF.

This sequence joins TRBV28 and TRBJ1-5; D not resolved. V was cut by 2 bases and J by 0 bases, with 8 bases left in between. This CDR3 comprises 15 residues. Germline CDR1 is MDHEN and CDR2 is SYDVKM. DNA for the CDR3: TGTGCCAGCAGTTTAGCCAGGTATAGCAATCAGCCCCAGCATTTT. As protein: CASSLARYSNQPQHF.

This sequence joins TRBV9 and TRBJ1-2; D is undetermined. V was shortened by 3 bases and J by 4 bases, with 7 bases between the two germline ends. In germline, CDR1 is SGDLS, CDR2 YYNGEE. This CDR3 contains 12 residues. CDR3 nucleotides: TGTGCCAGCAGCGGGCGGGGCTATGGCTACACCTTC. Translated: CASSGRGYGYTF.

This clone was seen a few times. CDR3 nucleotides: TGCGCCAGCAGCGGTGGCCCGGGCCAAGAGACCCAGTACTTC. Protein: CASSGGPGQETQYF. This sequence joins TRBV5-1 and TRBJ2-5, with D unresolved. Trimming stripped 4 bases from V and 1 base from J, with 11 bases between. The CDR3 covers 14 residues. Germline lookup yields CDR1 SGHRS and CDR2 YFSETQ.

In its sample, this clone was seen a few times. V usage is TRBV7-7 and J usage is TRBJ2-3, with D possibly matching TRBD1 (5 bases). V dropped 1 base and J dropped 0 bases, with 8 bases sitting between them. Germline lookup yields CDR1 SSHAT and CDR2 FNYEAQ (reference sequence). CDR3 length: 15 amino acids. DNA of the CDR3: TGTGCCAGCAGCTTAGGACAGTTAAGCACAGATACGCAGTATTTT. Amino acids: CASSLGQLSTDTQYF.

V usage is TRBV6-5 and J usage is TRBJ1-2, with D perhaps matching TRBD1 (6 bases). The CDR3 runs 15 residues. V was shortened by 4 bases and J by 0 bases, with 12 bases between the two germline ends. Germline values: CDR1 MNHEY, CDR2 SVGAGI. The CDR3 loop is CASSSKGGSNYGYTF. The CDR3 DNA reads TGTGCCAGCAGTTCCAAAGGGGGATCTAACTATGGCTACACCTTC.

This clone was observed a handful of times. The gene calls are TRBV6-5 and TRBJ2-7; 7 bases fit TRBD1. CDR3 length: 15 amino acids. Germline CDR1 reads MNHEY; CDR2 reads SVGAGI. Trimming took 0 bases from V and 6 from J; bases not matched to a gene: 8. The CDR3 DNA reads as TGTGCCAGCAGTTACTCGCAGGGGGTACCTCGCGAGCAGTACTTC. It translates to CASSYSQGVPREQYF.

The V and J genes are TRBV7-3 and TRBJ1-4, with 7 bases aligning to TRBD1. The CDR3 consists of 15 residues. CDR1 and CDR2 from the germline V gene are SGHTA and FQGTGA. Unmatched junction bases numbered 3, after V lost 5 bases and J lost 0 bases. Here the CDR3 DNA reads TGTGCCAGCAGCCCAGGACAGGCAACTAATGAAAAACTGTTTTTT. Protein product: CASSPGQATNEKLFF.

The chain is built from TRBV10-3 and TRBJ2-1, with D uncertain. V lost 6 bases and J lost 6, with 6 bases in between. CDR3 length equals 11 residues. Germline values: CDR1 ENHRY, CDR2 SYGVKD. The CDR3 protein is CAIRQSNEQFF. The CDR3 coding sequence is TGTGCCATCAGACAGTCCAATGAGCAGTTCTTC.